This T cell receptor beta chain was captured in a study of breast tumors, draining lymph nodes, adjacent tissues. Breast cancer patients provided tissue from their axillary draining lymph nodes. Study-wide results and limits: Compared with lymph nodes, tumors were less diverse; compared with nontumor tissue, more. Tumor T cell lymph node origin was a supported hypothesis, not proven. Findings are consistent with lymph node origin and intratumoral expansion of most tumor T cells.

This clonotype was seen many times. No antigen is known for it. This CDR3 spans 16 amino acids. Looked up from germline, CDR1 is SGDLS and CDR2 is YYNGEE. V gave up 4 bases and J gave up 6 bases; unmatched junction bases: 8. TCRdb fed the multiplex PCR reads into MiXCR, producing one record per CDR3 protein. The sample holds under 110,000 distinct CDR3 sequences, roughly 29% seen once. The chain carries TRBV9 and TRBJ2-2; 11 bases are shared with TRBD2. The clonotype comes from a female donor with breast cancer. Some clones in this sample may be carry-over from other donors' samples. Specimen: axillary lymph node tissue. CDR3 DNA: TGTGCCAGCAGCCCACACCTAGCGGGAGGCCCCGGGGAGCTGTTTTTT. Translating it yields CASSPHLAGGPGELFF. Full variable domain (remainder filled in from reference TRBV9 and TRBJ2-2): DSGVTQTPKHLITATGQRVTLRCSPRSGDLSVYWYQQSLDQGLQFLIQYYNGEERAKGNILERFSAQQFPDLHSELNLSSLELGDSALYFCASSPHLAGGPGELFFGEGSRLTVL.